A single sample gave rise to the 7 T cell receptor beta chains below, sequenced in a study of cytomegalovirus exposure and HLA in healthy donors. The PCR made use of 60 Vbeta and 13 Jbeta primers. Produced via immunoSEQ multiplex PCR; TCRdb's table is partial and in-frame only. The sample includes 130,000 or so clones, more than 70% seen only once; the top ten take more than 2.5%. The material sequenced was PBMCs. The receptors here all came from a man aged 35 to 55 in good health and CMV-seronegative.

The table lists this clone with a few counts. This rearrangement joins TRBV2 to TRBJ1-5; D is undetermined. This CDR3 comprises 15 residues. Deletions cut 7 bases from V and 4 bases from J, with 17 bases between. CDR1 is SNHLY and CDR2 is FYNNEI in the germline V gene. The CDR3 DNA is TGTGCCAGCAAGGCCCGAGGGATGGATAATCAGCCCCAGCATTTT. Amino acids: CASKARGMDNQPQHF.

The rearrangement joins TRBV18 to TRBJ1-4, with a possible D match to TRBD1 (6 bases). The length of the CDR3 is 15 residues. Germline CDR1 reads KGHSH; CDR2 reads LQKENI. Trimming cost V 1 base and J 3 bases, with 9 bases left between them. CDR3 protein: CASSPLGQPNEKLFF. The CDR3 DNA reads as TGTGCCAGCTCACCACTCGGACAGCCTAATGAAAAACTGTTTTTT.

The chain employs TRBV25-1 and TRBJ1-2; the match to TRBD1 covers 7 bases. Germline lookup yields CDR1 MGHDK and CDR2 SYGVNS. The J segment lost 4 bases and the V segment lost 6 bases, leaving 11 bases of the junction unmatched. The CDR3 spans 15 residues. The CDR3 here is CASREGTDISYGYTF. The DNA of the CDR3 is TGTGCCAGCAGAGAGGGGACAGACATTTCCTATGGCTACACCTTC.

This chain links TRBV2 with TRBJ2-7; 9 bases fit TRBD1. The ends lost 6 bases at V and 7 bases at J; junction bases unmatched: 7. The CDR3 is made up of 13 amino acids. The germline V gene has CDR1 SNHLY and CDR2 FYNNEI. The CDR3 DNA reads TGTGCCAGCAGCCGCGGGACAGGGAGTGAGCAGTACTTC. Protein product: CASSRGTGSEQYF. Filled out from reference TRBV2 and TRBJ2-7, the complete variable domain reads EPEVTQTPSHQVTQMGQEVILRCVPISNHLYFYWYRQILGQKVEFLVSFYNNEISEKSEIFDDQFSVERPDGSNFTLKIRSTKLEDSAMYFCASSRGTGSEQYFGPGTRLTVT.

V and J are TRBV27 and TRBJ2-5; TRBD2 matches at 10 bases. The CDR3 loop spans 17 amino acids. With 6 bases clipped from V and 5 bases from J, the junction kept 15 bases outside the gene matches. Germline lookup yields CDR1 MNHEY and CDR2 SMNVEV (reference sequence). CDR3 sequence: CASRPFSLAGVSETQYF. CDR3 coding DNA: TGTGCCAGCAGACCCTTCTCGCTAGCGGGGGTTTCGGAGACCCAGTACTTC.

The chain joins TRBV5-1 to TRBJ1-1; D unresolved. This CDR3 contains 12 residues. V dropped 0 bases and J dropped 7 bases, with 7 bases sitting between them. In germline, CDR1 is SGHRS, CDR2 YFSETQ. In DNA, the CDR3 is TGCGCCAGCAGCTTGGGGAGGGATGAAGCTTTCTTT. Its translation is CASSLGRDEAFF.

J is TRBJ1-1 and V is TRBV7-9; D remains unclear. V lost 1 base and J 9 bases, leaving 21 bases between the germline ends. This CDR3 spans 16 amino acids. The germline V gene has CDR1 SEHNR and CDR2 FQNEAQ (reference sequence). In DNA, the CDR3 is TGTGCCAGCAGCTTAGACGGCGAGGGCCCGACGTGTAAAGCTTTCTTT. Its protein is CASSLDGEGPTCKAFF. Complete variable domain (other parts from reference TRBV7-9 and TRBJ1-1): DTGVSQNPRHKITKRGQNVTFRCDPISEHNRLYWYRQTLGQGPEFLTYFQNEAQLEKSRLLSDRFSAERPKGSFSTLEIQRTEQGDSAMYLCASSLDGEGPTCKAFFGQGTRLTVV.